This TCR beta chain comes out of a study of PD-L1 blockade in urothelial cancer (dated 2017 in TCRdb). In terms of the full investigation: About 85% of the 29 patients were males with bladder-origin urothelial cancer, and about 65% of the roughly 30 reported a prior smoking history. An ECOG performance status of 0 or 1 was recorded for the patients, and 0 to 3 prior chemotherapy regimens had been received by the patients. Blood samples were analyzed at 3 weeks after treatment start (second dose) and at 6 weeks after treatment start. Blood samples gave a median of 141,255 T cells and 80,000 or so unique TCRs, with a median clonality of roughly 0.08. The study was an exploratory multi-omic analysis of somatic, immune and clinical correlates of response to PD-L1 blockade with atezolizumab in urothelial cancer. Pretreatment tumor samples, along with matched peripheral blood serially collected before and after atezolizumab treatment, were subjected to TCR sequencing. Durable clinical benefit was defined as a progression-free survival longer than 6 months, and TCR features were additionally tested against progression-free survival and overall survival. In the same patients, whole exome sequencing and RNA sequencing of pretreatment tumors were performed in addition to TCR sequencing. Durable clinical benefit was achieved by nine patients but not by the remaining 20. Around 30 patients had pretreatment blood TCR-seq, around 24 had at least one posttreatment blood collection, and around 24 had tumor TCR-seq.

To estimate absolute template abundance from read counts, synthetic TCR analog templates were spiked into each PCR. Using the immunoSEQ assay, TCRbeta CDR3 regions were amplified from genomic DNA with bias-controlled V and J gene primers. Rearranged TCRbeta segments were sequenced at approximately 20X coverage. For the original study's pipeline: Sequencing errors were corrected by clustering and CDR3s were annotated against IMGT to assign V, D and J genes. Out-of-frame and stop-codon sequences were excluded, and only productive TCRbeta rearrangements were used in downstream analyses. Clonality was computed as one minus Shannon entropy normalized by the log of the number of unique productive sequences. Clones differing between time points or between blood and tumor were identified using Fisher's exact test with Benjamini-Hochberg correction, with an adjusted p below 0.01 applied as the threshold. TCRdb holds this immuneACCESS table with in-frame rearrangements only. Some clones are missing; in checked studies, unresolved V genes explain under half, and the rest has no known cause. The V and J calls and clone size are taken from that table; D and trimming were inferred from the DNA. This sample holds around 43,000 clones; roughly 90% were observed only once. Approximately 25% of the sample comes from the top ten.

The full study reports these points: A pretreatment peripheral blood TCR clonality below the median was linked to improved progression-free and overall survival. Because the sample size was small (n ≈ 29) and many exploratory analyses were performed, the results are intended to be hypothesis-generating. Patients with durable benefit showed greater expansion of tumor-associated TCR clones in peripheral blood 3 weeks after starting treatment (n ≈ 21, p = 0.022).

In regard to this clone: No antigen is known for it. Base-call qualities are not available, and no considerably larger clone is one nucleotide away.

What the time point label conveys for this sample: pretreatment peripheral blood. The Qiagen DNeasy Blood extraction kit was used to purify genomic DNA from total PBMCs and from tumor samples. PBMCs were collected pretreatment and during treatment and were isolated and stored as previously described. This receptor was taken from a donor over 35 with urothelial cancer. The source was PBMCs, collected around atezolizumab (anti-PD-L1) treatment.

CDR3 reads: CASSSSGSGDRGNQPQHF. The nucleotide sequence is given as TGCGCCAGCAGTAGTAGTGGGTCCGGCGACAGGGGCAATCAGCCCCAGCATTTT. The chain employs TRBV4-1 and TRBJ1-5, with 7 junctional bases fitting TRBD1. Ends trimmed: V by 6 bases, J by 2 bases; bases unmatched to a gene: 16. Including the terminal cysteine and phenylalanine, the CDR3 comprises 18 residues. CDR3 DNA is the only sequence kept; it has 54 bases, read in frame from the first base. CDR1 MGHRA and CDR2 YSYEKL are derived from the germline V gene.